This T cell receptor beta chain stems from a study of shared clonotypes between healthy human individuals. Germline CDR1 SGHVS, CDR2 FNYEAQ. V lost 4 bases and J 3 bases, leaving 17 bases between the germline ends. This CDR3 has 16 amino acids. TCRdb keeps only in-frame clones here, not all; method: immunoSEQ multiplex PCR. This sample carries roughly 2.2 million clones, roughly 92% of them seen once, and the ten largest clones take approximately 0.4%. Note on this clone: What it binds is not known.

General study points: It was the non-shared clonotypes that had lower generation probabilities than clonotypes shared by all four donors.

This TCR derives from a young man in good health. Some clones in this sample may be carry-over from other donors' samples. This chain uses TRBV7-6 with TRBJ2-3; the D gene could be TRBD1 or TRBD2 (7 bases each). Sample: naive CD4+ T cells from PBMCs. The sample's subset: CD45RA+ positively selected. Written as DNA, the CDR3 is TGTGCCAGCAGCTCGGGTCAGGGGGGGTGGACAGATACGCAGTATTTT. This codes for CASSSGQGGWTDTQYF.